The 4 T cell receptor beta chains in this list originate from one sample, sequenced in a study of cytomegalovirus exposure and HLA in healthy donors. Primers for the PCR totalled 60 Vbeta and 13 Jbeta. Assay used: immunoSEQ multiplex PCR; TCRdb lists only in-frame clones, some missing. The data contain 110,000 to 150,000 clones, 70% to 75% of them singletons. What was sequenced was PBMCs. These receptors were taken from a woman aged 25 to 45 in good health and CMV-seronegative.

In this sample, this clone turned up a few times. The chain links TRBV5-1 to TRBJ2-6; D may be TRBD2 (6 bases). The germline V gene encodes CDR1 SGHRS and CDR2 YFSETQ. The CDR3 consists of 17 residues. Deletions cut 1 base from V and 2 bases from J, with 13 bases between. The CDR3 nucleotides are TGCGCCAGCAGCTTGAGGAGGGGCAGCCCTGGGGCCAACGTCCTGACTTTC. Translating it yields CASSLRRGSPGANVLTF.

The chain recombines TRBV30 with TRBJ2-3, with D possibly matching TRBD2 (6 bases). Germline lookup yields CDR1 GTSNPN and CDR2 SVGIG (reference sequence). The germline V and J ends were trimmed by 6 bases and 5 bases, with 18 bases remaining between them. This CDR3 is 14 amino acids long. The CDR3 nucleotides read TGTGCCTGCCTTGGCGGGCCCGGGGGAGATACGCAGTATTTT. It codes for CACLGGPGGDTQYF.

The chain couples TRBV5-1 to TRBJ2-2, with D possibly being TRBD1 (6 bases). Germline CDR1 is SGHRS and CDR2 is YFSETQ. V shed 6 bases and J shed 3 bases, with 15 bases lying between them. The CDR3 runs 15 residues. The CDR3 coding sequence is TGCGCCAGCAACATTGGGACACGGGACACCGGGGAGCTGTTTTTT. Amino acids: CASNIGTRDTGELFF.

V gene TRBV7-8 combines with J gene TRBJ2-5; TRBD2 matches 11 bases. V shed 3 bases and J 5 bases; nucleotides not matched to a gene: 14. Germline CDR1 reads SGHVS; CDR2 reads FQNEAQ. This CDR3 has 18 residues. The CDR3 nucleotides read TGTGCCAGCAGCTTCACTAGCGGGGGCCAAGGAGGAGTGGAGACCCAGTACTTC. Translating it yields CASSFTSGGQGGVETQYF. The whole variable domain, filled in from reference TRBV7-8 and TRBJ2-5, reads GAGVSQSPRYKVAKRGQDVALRCDPISGHVSLFWYQQALGQGPEFLTYFQNEAQLDKSGLPSDRFFAERPEGSVSTLKIQRTQQEDSAVYLCASSFTSGGQGGVETQYFGPGTRLLVL.